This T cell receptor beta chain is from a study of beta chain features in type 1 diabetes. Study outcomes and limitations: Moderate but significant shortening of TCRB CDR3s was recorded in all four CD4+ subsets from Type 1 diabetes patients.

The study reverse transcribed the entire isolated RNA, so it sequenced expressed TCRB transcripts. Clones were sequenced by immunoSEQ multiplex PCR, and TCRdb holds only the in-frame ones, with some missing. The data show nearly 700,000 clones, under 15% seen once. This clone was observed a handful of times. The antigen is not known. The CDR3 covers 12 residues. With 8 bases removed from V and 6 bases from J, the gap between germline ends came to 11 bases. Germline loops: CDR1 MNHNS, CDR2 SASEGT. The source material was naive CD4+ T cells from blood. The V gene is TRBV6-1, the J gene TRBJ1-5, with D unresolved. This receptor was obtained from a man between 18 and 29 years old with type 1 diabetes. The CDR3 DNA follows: TGTGCCAGCCATATCCGGCCTCAGCCCCAGCATTTT. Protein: CASHIRPQPQHF.